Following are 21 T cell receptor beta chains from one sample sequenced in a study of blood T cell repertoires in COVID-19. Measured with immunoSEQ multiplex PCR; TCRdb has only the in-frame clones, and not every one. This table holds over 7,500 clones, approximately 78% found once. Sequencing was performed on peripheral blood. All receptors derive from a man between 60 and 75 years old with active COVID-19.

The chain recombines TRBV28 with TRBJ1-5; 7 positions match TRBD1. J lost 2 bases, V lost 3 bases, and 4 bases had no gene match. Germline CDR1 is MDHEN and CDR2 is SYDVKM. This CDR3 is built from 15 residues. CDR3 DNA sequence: TGTGCCAGCAGTTTGGAAGGACAGGGCAATCAGCCCCAGCATTTT. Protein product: CASSLEGQGNQPQHF.

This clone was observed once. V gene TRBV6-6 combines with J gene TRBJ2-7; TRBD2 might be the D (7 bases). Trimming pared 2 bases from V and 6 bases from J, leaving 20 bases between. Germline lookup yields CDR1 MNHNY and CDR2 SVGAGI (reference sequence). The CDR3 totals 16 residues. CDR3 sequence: CASSYPPSGGWAEQYF. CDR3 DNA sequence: TGTGCCAGCAGTTACCCACCCTCGGGGGGCTGGGCCGAGCAGTACTTC.

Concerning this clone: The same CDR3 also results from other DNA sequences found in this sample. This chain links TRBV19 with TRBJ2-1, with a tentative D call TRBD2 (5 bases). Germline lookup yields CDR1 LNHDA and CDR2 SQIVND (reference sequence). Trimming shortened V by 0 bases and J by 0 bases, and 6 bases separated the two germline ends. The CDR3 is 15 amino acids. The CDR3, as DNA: TGTGCCAGTAGTATAGAAGGGAGCTCCTACAATGAGCAGTTCTTC. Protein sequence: CASSIEGSSYNEQFF.

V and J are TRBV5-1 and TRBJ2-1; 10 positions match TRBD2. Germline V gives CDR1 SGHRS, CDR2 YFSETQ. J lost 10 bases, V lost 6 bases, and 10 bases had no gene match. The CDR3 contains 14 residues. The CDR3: CASNRAGGGREQFF. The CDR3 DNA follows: TGCGCCAGCAACAGAGCGGGAGGGGGACGGGAGCAGTTCTTC.

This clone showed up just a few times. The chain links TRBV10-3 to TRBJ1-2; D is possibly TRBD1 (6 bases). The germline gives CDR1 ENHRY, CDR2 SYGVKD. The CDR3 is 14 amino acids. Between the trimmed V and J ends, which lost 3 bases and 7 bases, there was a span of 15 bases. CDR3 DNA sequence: TGTGCCATCAGTGATAACAGGGACCCATCTGGCTACACCTTC. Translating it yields CAISDNRDPSGYTF.

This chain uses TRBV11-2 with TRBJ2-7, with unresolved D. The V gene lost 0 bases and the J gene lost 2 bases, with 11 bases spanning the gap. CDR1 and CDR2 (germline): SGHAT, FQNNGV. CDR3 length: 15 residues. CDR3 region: CASSLDPLSAYEQYF. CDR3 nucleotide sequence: TGTGCCAGCAGCTTAGATCCGCTAAGCGCCTACGAGCAGTACTTC.

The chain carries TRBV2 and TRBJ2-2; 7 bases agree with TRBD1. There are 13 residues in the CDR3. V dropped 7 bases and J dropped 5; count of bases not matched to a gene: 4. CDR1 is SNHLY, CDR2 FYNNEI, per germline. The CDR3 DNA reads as TGTGCCAGCATTCCACAGGGGACCGGGGAGCTGTTTTTT. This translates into CASIPQGTGELFF.

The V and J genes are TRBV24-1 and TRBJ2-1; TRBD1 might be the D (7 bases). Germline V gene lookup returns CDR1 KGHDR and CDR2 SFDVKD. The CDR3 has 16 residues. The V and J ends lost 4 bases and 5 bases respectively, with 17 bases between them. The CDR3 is CATSDPGGKGHNEQFF. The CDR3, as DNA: TGTGCCACCAGTGACCCAGGGGGGAAGGGACACAATGAGCAGTTCTTC.

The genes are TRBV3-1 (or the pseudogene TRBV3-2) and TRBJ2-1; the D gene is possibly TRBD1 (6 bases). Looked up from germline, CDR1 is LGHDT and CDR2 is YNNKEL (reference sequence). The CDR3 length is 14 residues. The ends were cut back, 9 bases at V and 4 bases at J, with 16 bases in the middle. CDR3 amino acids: CASTTGTKYNEQFF. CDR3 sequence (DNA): TGTGCCAGTACTACCGGGACAAAGTACAATGAGCAGTTCTTC.

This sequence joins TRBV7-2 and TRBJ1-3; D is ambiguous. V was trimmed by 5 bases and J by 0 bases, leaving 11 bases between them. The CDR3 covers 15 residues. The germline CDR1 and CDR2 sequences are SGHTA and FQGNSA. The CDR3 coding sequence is TGTGCCAGCAGCCCCACCGGTTTCTCTGGAAACACCATATATTTT. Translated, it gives CASSPTGFSGNTIYF.

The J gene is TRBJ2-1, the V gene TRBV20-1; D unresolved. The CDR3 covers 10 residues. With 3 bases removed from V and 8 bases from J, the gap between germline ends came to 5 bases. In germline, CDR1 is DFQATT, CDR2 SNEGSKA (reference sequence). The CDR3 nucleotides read TGCAGTGCTAGTGCTGATGAGCAGTTCTTC. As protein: CSASADEQFF.

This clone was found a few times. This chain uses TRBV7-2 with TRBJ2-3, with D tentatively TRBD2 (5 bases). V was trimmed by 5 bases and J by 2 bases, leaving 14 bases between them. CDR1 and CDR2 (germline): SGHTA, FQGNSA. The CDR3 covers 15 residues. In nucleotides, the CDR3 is TGTGCCAGCAGCCCAGGTGGGCGGGCCACAGATACGCAGTATTTT. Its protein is CASSPGGRATDTQYF.

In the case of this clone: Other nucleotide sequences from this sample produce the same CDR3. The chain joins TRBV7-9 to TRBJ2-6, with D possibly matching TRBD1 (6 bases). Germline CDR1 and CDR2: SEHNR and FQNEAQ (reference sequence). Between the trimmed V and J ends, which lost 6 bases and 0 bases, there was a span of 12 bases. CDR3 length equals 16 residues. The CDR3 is CASSYSGASGANVLTF. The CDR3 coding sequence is TGTGCCAGCAGTTACTCAGGGGCCTCTGGGGCCAACGTCCTGACTTTC.

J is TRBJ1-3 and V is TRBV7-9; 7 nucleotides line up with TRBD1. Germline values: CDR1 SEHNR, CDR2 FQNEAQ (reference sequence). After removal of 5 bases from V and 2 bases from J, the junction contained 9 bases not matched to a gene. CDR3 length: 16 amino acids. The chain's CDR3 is CASSPRQGGAGNTIYF. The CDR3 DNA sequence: TGTGCCAGCAGCCCAAGACAGGGAGGCGCTGGAAACACCATATATTTT.

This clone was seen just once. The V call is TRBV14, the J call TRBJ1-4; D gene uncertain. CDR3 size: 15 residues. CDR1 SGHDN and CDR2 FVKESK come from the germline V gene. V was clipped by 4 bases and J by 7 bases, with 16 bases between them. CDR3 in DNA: TGTGCCAGCAGCCGGAGAGAACCAGATGGTGAAAAACTGTTTTTT. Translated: CASSRREPDGEKLFF.

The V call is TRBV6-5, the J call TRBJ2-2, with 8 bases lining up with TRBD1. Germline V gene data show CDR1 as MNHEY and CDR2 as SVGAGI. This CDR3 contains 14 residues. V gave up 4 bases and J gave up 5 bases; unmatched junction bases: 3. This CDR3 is CASSLQGGTGELFF. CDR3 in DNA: TGTGCCAGCAGTTTACAGGGGGGAACCGGGGAGCTGTTTTTT.

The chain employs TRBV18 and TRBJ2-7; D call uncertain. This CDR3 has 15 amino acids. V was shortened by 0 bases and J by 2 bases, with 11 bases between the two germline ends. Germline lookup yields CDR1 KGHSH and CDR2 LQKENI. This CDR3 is CASSPPAAGTYEQYF. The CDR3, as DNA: TGTGCCAGCTCACCACCGGCAGCAGGCACCTACGAGCAGTACTTC.

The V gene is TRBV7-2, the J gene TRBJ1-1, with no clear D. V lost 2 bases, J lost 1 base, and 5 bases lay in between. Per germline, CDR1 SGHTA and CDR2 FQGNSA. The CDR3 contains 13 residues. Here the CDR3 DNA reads TGTGCCAGCAGCTTACCGGGGAACACTGAAGCTTTCTTT. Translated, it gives CASSLPGNTEAFF.

The CDR3: CASSNRPGGFNEQFF. Written as DNA, the CDR3 is TGTGCCAGCAGCAACCGCCCAGGGGGATTCAATGAGCAGTTCTTC. The chain is built from TRBV11-3 and TRBJ2-1, with 7 bases that match TRBD1. V lost 5 bases, J lost 6 bases, and 10 bases stayed unmatched. The CDR3 is 15 amino acids. The V gene's germline CDR1 is SGHNT and CDR2 YENEEA.

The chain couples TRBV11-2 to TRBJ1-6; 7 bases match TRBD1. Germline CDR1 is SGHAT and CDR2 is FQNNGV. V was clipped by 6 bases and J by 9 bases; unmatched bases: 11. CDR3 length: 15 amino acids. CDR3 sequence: CASSPLTGRTSPLHF. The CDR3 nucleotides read TGTGCCAGCAGTCCTCTGACAGGGAGGACTTCACCCCTCCACTTT.

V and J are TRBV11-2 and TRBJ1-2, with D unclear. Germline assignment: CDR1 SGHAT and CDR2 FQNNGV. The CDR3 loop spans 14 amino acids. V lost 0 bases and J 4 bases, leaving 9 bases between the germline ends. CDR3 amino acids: CASSLESWSYGYTF. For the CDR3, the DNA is TGTGCCAGCAGCTTAGAAAGCTGGAGCTATGGCTACACCTTC.